Each of the 28 T cell receptor beta chains below was sequenced from the same sample in a study of CD8 T cell repertoires and HIV-1 epitope variants. Sequenced by immunoSEQ multiplex PCR; TCRdb stores in-frame clones only, minus some. The sample includes some 87,000 clones, roughly 77% of them seen just once. The sequenced sample was uncultured baseline CD8+ T cells from peripheral blood mononuclear cells (PBMCs). All receptors come from a male donor with HIV.

J is TRBJ1-2 and V is TRBV19; 7 bases line up with TRBD1. The CDR3 runs 14 residues. Germline assignment: CDR1 LNHDA and CDR2 SQIVND (reference sequence). Trimming at V came to 5 bases and at J to 6 bases, leaving 9 bases not matched to a gene. In DNA, the CDR3 is TGTGCCAGTAGTGGTATGAGAGGGGGCCATGGCTACACCTTC. This encodes CASSGMRGGHGYTF.

This chain joins TRBV12-5 and TRBJ2-5, with D possibly being TRBD1 or TRBD2 (6 bases each). V was clipped by 0 bases and J by 5 bases, with 16 bases between them. Germline V gives CDR1 LGHNT, CDR2 FRNRAP. The CDR3 has 16 residues. The CDR3 loop is CASGLVHGGRGETQYF. DNA of the CDR3: TGTGCTAGTGGTTTGGTACACGGGGGCCGGGGCGAGACCCAGTACTTC.

This chain joins TRBV5-4 and TRBJ2-3; 8 bases are shared with TRBD2. CDR1 and CDR2 (germline): SGHNT, YYREEE (reference sequence). There are 15 residues in the CDR3. Unmatched junction bases numbered 6, after V lost 4 bases and J lost 2 bases. Here the CDR3 reads CASSLKRELTDTQYF. The CDR3, as DNA: TGTGCCAGCAGCCTAAAGCGGGAGCTCACAGATACGCAGTATTTT.

CDR3 amino acids: CASSAWDSRGAYEGELFF. CDR3 in DNA: TGTGCCAGCAGCGCGTGGGACAGCCGGGGGGCCTATGAAGGGGAGCTGTTTTTT. The chain carries TRBV7-8 and TRBJ2-2; D tentatively fits TRBD1 or TRBD2 (7 bases each). Trimming removed 5 bases from V and 8 bases from J, with 27 bases in between. This CDR3 comprises 18 residues. Germline V gene data show CDR1 as SGHVS and CDR2 as FQNEAQ.

CDR3 in amino acids: CASSYWDRFSPDTQYF. The CDR3 nucleotides read TGTGCCAGCAGTTACTGGGACAGGTTTTCTCCAGATACGCAGTATTTT. This rearrangement joins TRBV6-5 to TRBJ2-3, with TRBD1 matching 8 bases. CDR3 size: 16 residues. Germline CDR1 reads MNHEY; CDR2 reads SVGAGI. Trimming at V came to 1 base and at J to 4 bases, leaving 7 bases not matched to a gene.

The chain combines TRBV7-9 with TRBJ2-4; the D is unclear. Germline values: CDR1 SEHNR, CDR2 FQNEAQ (reference sequence). This CDR3 contains 11 residues. Trimming took 1 base from V and 7 from J, leaving 2 bases between them. The CDR3 DNA reads as TGTGCCAGCAGCTTAGAGAACATTCAGTACTTC. Its translation: CASSLENIQYF.

In this sample, this clone turned up once. V usage is TRBV5-1 and J usage is TRBJ1-2; a possible D gene is TRBD1 (5 bases). Germline CDR1 is SGHRS and CDR2 is YFSETQ. This CDR3 region has 14 residues. Deletions cut 4 bases from V and 7 bases from J, with 17 bases between. The CDR3 DNA is TGCGCCAGCAGCCAGGAAGGGGTCTACGGTGGCTACACCTTC. Translated, it gives CASSQEGVYGGYTF.

V is TRBV30 and J is TRBJ1-6, with 9 bases identical to TRBD1. Germline loops: CDR1 GTSNPN, CDR2 SVGIG (reference sequence). CDR3 size: 21 residues. The trim removed 0 bases at V and 2 bases at J, leaving 17 bases unmatched. CDR3 region: CAWSVLGTGPSLSAYNSPLHF. The CDR3 nucleotides are TGTGCCTGGAGTGTACTTGGGACAGGGCCCTCGCTTAGCGCCTATAATTCACCCCTCCACTTT. Full variable domain (rest looked up from reference TRBV30 and TRBJ1-6): SQTIHQWPATLVQPVGSPLSLECTVEGTSNPNLYWYRQAAGRGLQLLFYSVGIGQISSEVPQNLSASRPQDRQFILSSKKLLLSDSGFYLCAWSVLGTGPSLSAYNSPLHFGNGTRLTVT.

V usage is TRBV5-1 and J usage is TRBJ2-7, with 10 bases identical to TRBD1. V was pared by 4 bases and J by 5 bases, with 6 bases of the junction left unmatched. There are 14 residues in the CDR3. CDR1 is SGHRS, CDR2 YFSETQ, per germline. The CDR3 here is CASSPGQGLHEQYF. For the CDR3, the DNA is TGCGCCAGCAGCCCGGGACAGGGGCTCCACGAGCAGTACTTC.

The rearrangement links TRBV10-3 to TRBJ2-7; 10 bases map to TRBD2. The CDR3 length is 16 residues. J lost 0 bases, V lost 1 base, and 3 bases had no gene match. Germline lookup yields CDR1 ENHRY and CDR2 SYGVKD. CDR3 nucleotides: TGTGCCATCAGTGAGTTGCCTAGCGGGAGCTCCTACGAGCAGTACTTC. It encodes CAISELPSGSSYEQYF.

V usage is TRBV5-1 and J usage is TRBJ2-3, with TRBD1 identical over 11 bases. Per germline, CDR1 SGHRS and CDR2 YFSETQ. Unmatched junction bases numbered 5, after V lost 2 bases and J lost 6 bases. The CDR3 totals 15 residues. The CDR3 DNA sequence: TGCGCCAGCAGCTTCGGACAGGGGGCGGGCGATACGCAGTATTTT. Encoded protein: CASSFGQGAGDTQYF.

The chain employs TRBV19 and TRBJ1-4, with TRBD1 matching over 9 bases. V shed 3 bases and J 8 bases; nucleotides not matched to a gene: 7. The CDR3 is 15 amino acids. Per the germline V gene, CDR1 is LNHDA and CDR2 is SQIVND (reference sequence). The CDR3 DNA follows: TGTGCCAGTAGTATGGGGGGACAGGGCTACGAAAAACTGTTTTTT. Its translation is CASSMGGQGYEKLFF.

The chain links TRBV15 to TRBJ1-5; no definite D call. Germline loops: CDR1 LNHNV, CDR2 YYDKDF (reference sequence). The CDR3 covers 14 residues. The V end lost 5 bases, the J end lost 0 bases, and 8 bases lay between the germline ends. This chain's CDR3 is CATSPGNSNQPQHF. As DNA, the CDR3 is TGTGCCACCAGCCCGGGTAATAGCAATCAGCCCCAGCATTTT.

With regard to this clone: Other DNA sequences in the sample encode the same CDR3. The gene calls are TRBV5-4 and TRBJ1-3, with a weak D call TRBD1 (5 bases). Germline V gene sequence: CDR1 SGHNT, CDR2 YYREEE (reference sequence). V lost 0 bases to trimming and J lost 4 bases, with 8 bases between them. The CDR3 length is 14 residues. CDR3 DNA sequence: TGTGCCAGCAGCTTGGCAGGGACGGGAAACACCATATATTTT. As protein: CASSLAGTGNTIYF. The complete variable domain, with remaining parts taken from reference TRBV5-4 and TRBJ1-3, reads ETGVTQSPTHLIKTRGQQVTLRCSSQSGHNTVSWYQQALGQGPQFIFQYYREEENGRGNFPPRFSGLQFPNYSSELNVNALELDDSALYLCASSLAGTGNTIYFGEGSWLTVV.

This rearrangement joins TRBV2 to TRBJ2-2, with D possibly matching TRBD2 (6 bases). The CDR3 length is 16 residues. Deletions cut 6 bases from V and 3 bases from J, with 17 bases between. Germline V gives CDR1 SNHLY, CDR2 FYNNEI. The CDR3 is CASREGTWSYTGELFF. The DNA for the CDR3 is TGTGCCAGCAGGGAGGGAACCTGGTCATACACCGGGGAGCTGTTTTTT.

The chain recombines TRBV5-1 with TRBJ2-7; tentatively, D is TRBD1 (6 bases). This CDR3 has 14 residues. Trimming took 0 bases from V and 5 from J, leaving 12 bases between them. In germline, CDR1 is SGHRS, CDR2 YFSETQ. CDR3 in amino acids: CASSLGGGTHEQYF. DNA of the CDR3: TGCGCCAGCAGCTTGGGAGGGGGAACCCACGAGCAGTACTTC.

A few counts support this clone. Here the CDR3 reads CASSLVKGTGANVLTF. CDR3 DNA sequence: TGTGCCAGCAGCTTGGTAAAGGGGACTGGGGCCAACGTCCTGACTTTC. The V and J genes are TRBV5-6 and TRBJ2-6, with D tentatively TRBD1 (5 bases). Between the trimmed V and J ends, which lost 0 bases and 2 bases, there was a span of 9 bases. The CDR3 is 16 residues long. The germline V gene encodes CDR1 SGHDT and CDR2 YYEEEE. The complete variable domain, with remaining parts taken from reference TRBV5-6 and TRBJ2-6, reads DAGVTQSPTHLIKTRGQQVTLRCSPKSGHDTVSWYQQALGQGPQFIFQYYEEEERQRGNFPDRFSGHQFPNYSSELNVNALLLGDSALYLCASSLVKGTGANVLTFGAGSRLTVL.

The CDR3 loop is CASSSLATAYEQYF. The CDR3 coding sequence is TGTGCCAGCAGTTCCCTAGCGACCGCCTACGAGCAGTACTTC. This rearrangement joins TRBV6-5 to TRBJ2-7; weak D call: TRBD2 (6 bases). This CDR3 is 14 amino acids long. The V gene's germline CDR1 is MNHEY and CDR2 SVGAGI. Between the trimmed V and J ends, which lost 4 bases and 2 bases, there was a span of 12 bases.

This clone was seen only once. The V gene is TRBV5-1, the J gene TRBJ2-1; D is unresolved. The CDR3 runs to 14 residues. V was clipped by 4 bases and J by 7 bases, with 15 bases between them. CDR1 and CDR2 (germline): SGHRS, YFSETQ. In nucleotides, the CDR3 is TGCGCCAGCAGCCCCCCTCCGGTTGCTAATGAGCAGTTCTTC. Residues: CASSPPPVANEQFF.

This clone was counted between two and nine times. V usage is TRBV10-2 and J usage is TRBJ2-1, with 9 bases that match TRBD1. The J segment lost 4 bases and the V segment lost 5 bases, leaving 6 bases of the junction unmatched. Germline CDR1 WSHSY, CDR2 SAAADI. CDR3 length: 15 residues. The CDR3 region has the DNA TGCGCCAGCAGTCAGGGACAGGGTAATTACAATGAGCAGTTCTTC. This gives the protein CASSQGQGNYNEQFF.

This clone occurred a few times. V and J are TRBV28 and TRBJ1-2; weak D call: TRBD1 (6 bases). V lost 7 bases and J lost 6, with 12 bases in between. Germline V CDR1 and CDR2: MDHEN, SYDVKM. The CDR3 covers 12 residues. The chain's CDR3 is CASTSGVDGYTF. CDR3 bases: TGTGCCAGCACTTCAGGGGTGGATGGCTACACCTTC.

This clone was seen a single time. The chain is built from TRBV7-6 and TRBJ2-7; 9 bases agree with TRBD1. In germline, CDR1 is SGHVS, CDR2 FNYEAQ. The CDR3 extends over 14 amino acids. J lost 5 bases, V lost 5 bases, and 7 bases had no gene match. CDR3 sequence (DNA): TGTGCCAGCAGCCCTAGGACAGGGGAGGACGAGCAGTACTTC. Its protein is CASSPRTGEDEQYF.

V and J are TRBV7-2 and TRBJ2-3; D might be TRBD2 (5 bases). Germline V lookup: CDR1 SGHTA, CDR2 FQGNSA. The V and J ends lost 5 bases and 0 bases respectively, with 9 bases between them. The length of the CDR3 is 14 residues. CDR3 loop: CASSPQRSTDTQYF. The CDR3 DNA follows: TGTGCCAGCAGCCCCCAGCGGAGCACAGATACGCAGTATTTT.

The V call is TRBV6-6, the J call TRBJ2-2; possibly TRBD1 for D (6 bases). The CDR3 is 15 residues long. The V and J ends lost 5 bases and 1 base respectively, with 11 bases between them. Germline V lookup: CDR1 MNHNY, CDR2 SVGAGI (reference sequence). CDR3 bases: TGTGCCAGCAGTAGGGACATCATGAACACCGGGGAGCTGTTTTTT. It encodes CASSRDIMNTGELFF.

This chain joins TRBV28 and TRBJ2-1; D possibly corresponds to TRBD2 (5 bases). In germline, CDR1 is MDHEN, CDR2 SYDVKM. Trimming pared 5 bases from V and 8 bases from J, leaving 13 bases between. The CDR3 consists of 13 residues. The CDR3 DNA follows: TGTGCCAGCAGTCAACTAGTTCAGGATGAGCAGTTCTTC. Protein: CASSQLVQDEQFF.

This chain links TRBV6-5 with TRBJ1-5; possible D gene TRBD1, 5 bases. From germline, CDR1 is MNHEY and CDR2 SVGAGI. V dropped 4 bases and J dropped 2 bases, with 12 bases sitting between them. The CDR3 is made up of 15 amino acids. CDR3 region: CASSSSGTGNQPQHF. CDR3 DNA sequence: TGTGCCAGCAGTTCGTCAGGGACTGGCAATCAGCCCCAGCATTTT.

The CDR3 sequence is CASSSINPGSYEQYF. The CDR3 DNA reads as TGTGCCAGCAGTTCCATCAACCCGGGTTCGTACGAGCAGTACTTC. The J gene is TRBJ2-7, the V gene TRBV6-5; no firm D call. The germline gives CDR1 MNHEY, CDR2 SVGAGI. Trimming left V 4 bases short and J 4 bases short, with 17 bases between. The CDR3 sequence is 15 residues long.

The chain combines TRBV7-6 with TRBJ2-1; TRBD1 aligns across 10 bases. This CDR3 is built from 17 residues. Trimming removed 0 bases from V and 9 bases from J; junction bases left unmatched: 11. Germline V CDR1 and CDR2: SGHVS, FNYEAQ. The CDR3, as DNA: TGTGCCAGCAGCTTAGCGTTCATGGAAGGACAGGGGGGTGAGCAGTTCTTC. It translates to CASSLAFMEGQGGEQFF.